The clone carrying this T cell receptor (beta chain) was observed many times. Antigen: not known. The sample comes from a study of identical twins' blood T cells. Overall study results and limits: Twins reportedly had markedly more similar V usage than unrelated donors, even among out-of-frame TCRbeta clonotypes. Twin repertoire similarity may partly reflect shared environment.

CDR3 length: 13 residues. Germline V gene lookup returns CDR1 DFQATT and CDR2 SNEGSKA (reference sequence). The V and J ends lost 3 bases and 8 bases, in that order; junction bases with no gene match: 0. Per the original data handling: Each donor had about 90,000 to nearly 550,000 clonotypes. One entry per CDR3 protein, called by TCRdb with MiXCR from the 5' RACE reads. The V and J calls come from TCRdb's annotation, not from the publication. Of roughly 340,000 distinct CDR3 sequences listed, roughly 27% are singletons. The material sequenced was PBMCs. The J gene is TRBJ1-6, the V gene TRBV20-1; 11 bases are shared with TRBD1. This TCR was recovered from a woman aged 18 to 55 in good health. The CDR3 nucleotides are TGCAGTGCTAGGGGACAGGGGGATTCACCCCTCCACTTT. Its protein is CSARGQGDSPLHF.